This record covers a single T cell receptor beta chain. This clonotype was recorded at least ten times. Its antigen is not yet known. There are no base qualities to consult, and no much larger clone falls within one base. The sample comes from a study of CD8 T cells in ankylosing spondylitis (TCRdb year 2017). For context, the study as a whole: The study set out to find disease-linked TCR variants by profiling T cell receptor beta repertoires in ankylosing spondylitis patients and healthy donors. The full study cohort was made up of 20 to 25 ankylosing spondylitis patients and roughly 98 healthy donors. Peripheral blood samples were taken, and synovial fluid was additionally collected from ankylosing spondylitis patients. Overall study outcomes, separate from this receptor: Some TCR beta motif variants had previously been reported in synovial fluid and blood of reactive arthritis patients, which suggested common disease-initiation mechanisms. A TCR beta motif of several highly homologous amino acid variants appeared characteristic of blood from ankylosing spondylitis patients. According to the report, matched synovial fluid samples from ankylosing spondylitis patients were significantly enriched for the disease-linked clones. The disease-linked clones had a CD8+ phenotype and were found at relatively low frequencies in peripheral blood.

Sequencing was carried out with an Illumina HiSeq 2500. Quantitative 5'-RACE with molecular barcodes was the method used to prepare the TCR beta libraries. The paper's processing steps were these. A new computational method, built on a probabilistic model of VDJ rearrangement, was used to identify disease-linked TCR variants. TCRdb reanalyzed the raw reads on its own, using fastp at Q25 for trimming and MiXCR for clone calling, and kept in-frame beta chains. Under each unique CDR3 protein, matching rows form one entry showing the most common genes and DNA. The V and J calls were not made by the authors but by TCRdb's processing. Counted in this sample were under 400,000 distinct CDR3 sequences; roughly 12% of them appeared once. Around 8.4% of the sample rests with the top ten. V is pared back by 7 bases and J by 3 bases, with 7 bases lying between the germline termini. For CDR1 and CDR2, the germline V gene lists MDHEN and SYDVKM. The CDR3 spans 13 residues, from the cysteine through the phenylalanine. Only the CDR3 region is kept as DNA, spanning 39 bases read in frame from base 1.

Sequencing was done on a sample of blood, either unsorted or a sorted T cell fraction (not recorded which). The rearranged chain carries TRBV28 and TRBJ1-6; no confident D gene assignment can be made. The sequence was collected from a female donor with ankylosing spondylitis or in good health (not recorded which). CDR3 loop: CASTTLYNSPLHF. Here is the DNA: TGTGCCAGCACCACCCTCTATAATTCACCCCTCCACTTT. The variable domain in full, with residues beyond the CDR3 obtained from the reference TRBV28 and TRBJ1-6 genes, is DVKVTQSSRYLVKRTGEKVFLECVQDMDHENMFWYRQDPGLGLRLIYFSYDVKMKEKGDIPEGYSVSREKKERFSLILESASTNQTSMYLCASTTLYNSPLHFGNGTRLTVT.